A selection of T cell receptor beta chains follows, all from one sample in a study of CD8+CD57+ T cells in acquired aplastic anemia. Each CDR3 protein is one row after TCRdb ran MiXCR on the reads. The table records hundreds of thousands of distinct CDR3 sequences, around 68% of them present only once. The specimen was sorted CD4+, CD8+, or CD8+CD57+ T cells (not recorded which) from PBMCs. Source of these receptors: a human donor in good health, serving as a control. Both conserved end residues are part of each CDR3. Each record gives: CDR3 DNA, CDR3 protein, V gene, clone size, D gene, J gene. The D gene is left open where the match is weak. Size is stated for part of the rows, as once, few or many counts, or as a class when the clone is expanded.

CDR3 DNA: TGCGCCAGCAGCCATTGGCCGGGACAGCAAAGGGGCTACACCTTC; CDR3 protein: CASSHWPGQQRGYTF; V gene: TRBV5-1; clone size: -; D gene: TRBD1; J gene: TRBJ1-2
CDR3 DNA: TGCGCCAGCAGCTCCGGGACAGCAAAAAATTTCGAGCAGTACTTC; CDR3 protein: CASSSGTAKNFEQYF; V gene: TRBV5-1; clone size: -; D gene: TRBD1; J gene: TRBJ2-7
CDR3 DNA: TGTGCCAGCAGCGTAGCTGACGGCTCTGGAAACACCATATATTTT; CDR3 protein: CASSVADGSGNTIYF; V gene: TRBV6-4; clone size: few; D gene: -; J gene: TRBJ1-3
CDR3 DNA: TGTGCCAGCACAGGGGGCGAAGACTATGGCTACACCTTC; CDR3 protein: CASTGGEDYGYTF; V gene: TRBV19; clone size: once; D gene: TRBD1; J gene: TRBJ1-2
CDR3 DNA: TGTGCCACCAGTGATTGGGAAGGCCAGCACTTC; CDR3 protein: CATSDWEGQHF; V gene: TRBV24-1; clone size: -; D gene: -; J gene: TRBJ2-7
CDR3 DNA: TGTGCCAGCAGTCACGGGGCCACCTACAATGAGCAGTTCTTC; CDR3 protein: CASSHGATYNEQFF; V gene: TRBV7-9; clone size: many; D gene: -; J gene: TRBJ2-1
CDR3 DNA: TGTGCCAGCAGCTCCTCGGAGGCCCAAGAGACCCAGTACTTC; CDR3 protein: CASSSSEAQETQYF; V gene: TRBV7-3; clone size: -; D gene: -; J gene: TRBJ2-5
CDR3 DNA: TGCAGTGCCAGAAACCGGCGACGCGTCGGGCGGGATAACGAGCAGTACTTC; CDR3 protein: CSARNRRRVGRDNEQYF; V gene: TRBV20-1; clone size: -; D gene: -; J gene: TRBJ2-7
CDR3 DNA: TGTGCTAGTGGTGCCGGCGGGGGGGCCAATGAGCAGTTCTTC; CDR3 protein: CASGAGGGANEQFF; V gene: TRBV12-3/TRBV12-4; clone size: -; D gene: TRBD2; J gene: TRBJ2-1
CDR3 DNA: TGTGCCAGCAGCTGGGTCGACTCACCCGTCCACTTTGGCTTC; CDR3 protein: CASSWVDSPVHFGF; V gene: TRBV7-2; clone size: -; D gene: -; J gene: TRBJ1-2
CDR3 DNA: TGTGCCAGCACCCGGACTAGCGGGACAGATACGCAGTATTTT; CDR3 protein: CASTRTSGTDTQYF; V gene: TRBV6-2/TRBV6-3; clone size: once; D gene: TRBD2; J gene: TRBJ2-3
CDR3 DNA: TGTGCCATCAGGCAGGGTAATGTGGCAAATGAGCAGTTCTTC; CDR3 protein: CAIRQGNVANEQFF; V gene: TRBV10-3; clone size: many; D gene: -; J gene: TRBJ2-1
CDR3 DNA: TGTGCCAGCAGAACCGGACTAGCGGGACTCTACAATGAGCAGTTCTTC; CDR3 protein: CASRTGLAGLYNEQFF; V gene: TRBV6-1; clone size: -; D gene: TRBD2; J gene: TRBJ2-1